The clone carrying this TCR beta chain turned up a few times. Germline V gene data show CDR1 as SGHDN and CDR2 as FVKESK. Trimming took 1 base from V and 7 from J; bases not matched to a gene: 7. This CDR3 contains 15 residues. TCRdb ran MiXCR on the 5' RACE reads and lists one entry per CDR3 protein. Of approximately 190,000 distinct CDR3 sequences listed, 15% are singletons. The sample comes from a study of identical twins. This sample was shared with a second study, whose subject was T cells expressing NK-cell markers. That report adds: Dominant NKG2C+ clonotype frequencies of about 1.0-7.0% of CD8+ T cells were measured in over 5 donors.

The sequencing sample was made of CD8+ T cells sorted from blood. This TCR derives from a young woman in good health. This chain connects TRBV14 to TRBJ2-1; 7 bases agree with TRBD1. This CDR3 reads CASSQALTGQNEQFF. The CDR3 region has the DNA TGTGCCAGCAGCCAAGCCCTGACAGGGCAGAATGAGCAGTTCTTC.